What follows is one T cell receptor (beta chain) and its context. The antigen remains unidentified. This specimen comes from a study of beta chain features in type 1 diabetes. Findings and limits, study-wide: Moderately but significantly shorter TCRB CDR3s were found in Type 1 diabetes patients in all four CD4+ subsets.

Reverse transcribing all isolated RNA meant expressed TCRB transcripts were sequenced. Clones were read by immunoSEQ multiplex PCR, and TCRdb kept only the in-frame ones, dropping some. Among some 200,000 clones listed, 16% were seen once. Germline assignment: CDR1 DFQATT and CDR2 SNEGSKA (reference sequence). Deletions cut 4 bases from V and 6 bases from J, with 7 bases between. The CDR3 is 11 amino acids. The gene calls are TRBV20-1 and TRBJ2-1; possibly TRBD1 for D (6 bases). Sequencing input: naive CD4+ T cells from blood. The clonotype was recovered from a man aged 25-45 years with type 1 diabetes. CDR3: CSAIGGNEQFF. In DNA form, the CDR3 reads TGCAGTGCTATAGGGGGCAATGAGCAGTTCTTC.